The 15 T cell receptor beta chains below all came from one sample that was sequenced in a study of blood T cell repertoires in COVID-19. TCRdb's copy holds only in-frame clones and misses some; the assay was immunoSEQ multiplex PCR. This sample carries 70,000 to 85,000 clones, roughly 78% of them seen once, and the ten largest clones take more than 9%. Material: peripheral blood. Receptors were obtained from a man in his 60s with acute or convalescent COVID-19.

CDR3 nucleotides: TGTGCCAGCAGTTACGCGGGACCCGCCTACGAGCAGTACTTC. Its protein is CASSYAGPAYEQYF. J is TRBJ2-7 and V is TRBV6-2 or TRBV6-3; TRBD2 is a possible D gene (6 bases). The germline CDR1 and CDR2 sequences are MNHEY and SVGEGT. The V end lost 2 bases, the J end lost 2 bases, and 10 bases lay between the germline ends. The CDR3 runs 14 residues.

V and J are TRBV6-5 and TRBJ2-7, with 10 bases identical to TRBD2. This CDR3 comprises 15 residues. Trimming took 5 bases from V and 1 from J; bases not matched to a gene: 5. CDR1 is MNHEY and CDR2 is SVGAGI in the germline V gene. The DNA for the CDR3 is TGTGCCAGCAGTATCATGACTAGCGGGTCCTACGAGCAGTACTTC. Amino acids: CASSIMTSGSYEQYF.

This chain connects TRBV3-1 (or the pseudogene TRBV3-2) to TRBJ2-3, with 9 bases identical to TRBD1. Germline values: CDR1 LGHDT, CDR2 YNNKEL (reference sequence). The CDR3 is 15 amino acids. The V segment lost 4 bases and the J segment 3 bases; nucleotides outside the gene matches: 5. As DNA, the CDR3 is TGTGCCAGCAGCCTCAGGACAGGGGCAACAGATACGCAGTATTTT. As protein: CASSLRTGATDTQYF.

This chain's CDR3 is CASSEQGLGTDTQYF. The CDR3 coding sequence is TGTGCCAGTAGTGAACAGGGGCTTGGCACAGATACGCAGTATTTT. The chain recombines TRBV19 with TRBJ2-3, with 7 bases that match TRBD1. Trimming at V came to 5 bases and at J to 1 base, leaving 6 bases not matched to a gene. Germline V lookup: CDR1 LNHDA, CDR2 SQIVND (reference sequence). The CDR3 is made up of 15 amino acids. Full variable domain (outside the CDR3, taken from reference TRBV19 and TRBJ2-3): DGGITQSPKYLFRKEGQNVTLSCEQNLNHDAMYWYRQDPGQGLRLIYYSQIVNDFQKGDIAEGYSVSREKKESFPLTVTSAQKNPTAFYLCASSEQGLGTDTQYFGPGTRLTVL.

The V and J genes are TRBV7-2 and TRBJ2-7; D perhaps matches TRBD2 (6 bases). The CDR3 extends over 14 amino acids. Germline V lookup: CDR1 SGHTA, CDR2 FQGNSA. The V end lost 4 bases, the J end lost 2 bases, and 12 bases lay between the germline ends. The CDR3 is CASSYERVPYEQYF. CDR3 DNA sequence: TGTGCCAGCAGCTACGAGCGGGTTCCCTACGAGCAGTACTTC.

The chain links TRBV18 to TRBJ1-6; 7 bases match TRBD1. Germline CDR1 and CDR2: KGHSH and LQKENI. The CDR3 length is 14 residues. With V trimmed by 2 bases and J by 11 bases, 6 bases remained unmatched. The chain's CDR3 is CASSPSDRATPLHF. The CDR3 region has the DNA TGTGCCAGCTCACCAAGCGACAGGGCAACACCCCTCCACTTT.

The genes are TRBV3-1 (or the pseudogene TRBV3-2) and TRBJ2-3; tentative D call: TRBD2 (6 bases). V was pared by 1 base and J by 5 bases, with 16 bases between. The CDR3 has 16 amino acids. CDR1 is LGHDT, CDR2 YNNKEL, per germline (reference sequence). The CDR3 sequence: CASSQAAGSQVDTQYF. The CDR3 bases are TGTGCCAGCAGCCAAGCGGCGGGGAGCCAAGTAGATACGCAGTATTTT.

V gene TRBV3-1 (or the pseudogene TRBV3-2) combines with J gene TRBJ2-3; D is perhaps TRBD2 (6 bases). V gave up 1 base and J gave up 1 base, with 6 bases separating them. The CDR3 consists of 14 residues. Germline V gene data show CDR1 as LGHDT and CDR2 as YNNKEL (reference sequence). CDR3 region: CASSQVAGTDTQYF. DNA for the CDR3: TGTGCCAGCAGCCAAGTAGCGGGCACAGATACGCAGTATTTT.

This chain links TRBV6-2 or TRBV6-3 with TRBJ1-5; TRBD1 might be the D (5 bases). The CDR3 covers 16 residues. Germline loops: CDR1 MNHEY, CDR2 SVGEGT. Trimming took off 7 bases at V and 1 base at J, with 17 bases between the two ends. The CDR3 coding sequence is TGTGCCAGCACCCCCCGGGGGAGGGGAAGCAATCAGCCCCAGCATTTT. Translated: CASTPRGRGSNQPQHF.

This clone was recorded a few times. The genes are TRBV6-5 and TRBJ1-5, with TRBD1 matching 9 bases. CDR3 length: 14 residues. The V and J ends lost 7 bases and 2 bases, in that order; junction bases with no gene match: 3. Germline values: CDR1 MNHEY, CDR2 SVGAGI. The CDR3 bases are TGTGCCAGCAAGAGGACAGGGGGCAATCAGCCCCAGCATTTT. Translating gives CASKRTGGNQPQHF.

V and J are TRBV6-5 and TRBJ1-6, with 9 bases that match TRBD1. Germline loops: CDR1 MNHEY, CDR2 SVGAGI. The CDR3 is 13 residues long. Losses at the gene ends were 8 bases for V and 9 bases for J; bases not matched to a gene: 5. CDR3 amino acids: CASQQGASSPLHF. The CDR3 region has the DNA TGTGCCAGCCAACAGGGGGCGAGTTCACCCCTCCACTTT.

V and J are TRBV10-3 and TRBJ2-7, with D possibly TRBD2 on 6 matching bases. V was shortened by 5 bases and J by 0 bases, with 17 bases between the two germline ends. The CDR3 contains 16 residues. Germline V CDR1 and CDR2: ENHRY, SYGVKD. CDR3 nucleotide sequence: TGTGCCATCAGTCCTACGATAGCGGCTAGCTCCTACGAGCAGTACTTC. Translation gives CAISPTIAASSYEQYF.

The V gene is TRBV11-3, the J gene TRBJ2-5; 14 bases align to TRBD2. Trimming at V came to 3 bases and at J to 5 bases, leaving 5 bases not matched to a gene. This CDR3 contains 16 residues. Per germline, CDR1 SGHNT and CDR2 YENEEA. Here the CDR3 DNA reads TGTGCCAGCAGCTTGGGACTAGCGGGAGCACGGGAGACCCAGTACTTC. Translating gives CASSLGLAGARETQYF.

This chain joins TRBV10-2 and TRBJ2-3; TRBD1 matches 10 bases. This CDR3 has 15 residues. Per germline, CDR1 WSHSY and CDR2 SAAADI. Unmatched junction bases numbered 6, after V lost 6 bases and J lost 3 bases. CDR3: CASSRGQGRTDTQYF. The CDR3 DNA sequence: TGCGCCAGCAGCAGGGGACAGGGGAGGACAGATACGCAGTATTTT.

The rearrangement links TRBV6-1 to TRBJ1-2, with D unclear. Germline V gene sequence: CDR1 MNHNS, CDR2 SASEGT. The CDR3 contains 14 residues. The V end was cut by 0 bases, the J end by 4 bases, with 9 bases between. The CDR3 bases are TGTGCCAGCAGTGAAGCTTCCACAGCCTATGGCTACACCTTC. Amino acid sequence: CASSEASTAYGYTF.